This entry is about one T cell receptor beta chain. Its antigen is not known. This sample is drawn from a study of cytomegalovirus exposure and HLA in healthy donors. Study-wide results and caveats: Most likely, a cluster of highly shared sequence variants arose as a sequencing artifact. Trimming of TCR beta V- and J-genes showed a link, identified in a later analysis, to a missense DCLRE1C variant. Specificity of a few CMV-associated chains for CMV antigens was verified in vitro. TCR beta chains numbering some 160 were designated cytomegalovirus-associated.

Per the germline V gene, CDR1 is GTSNPN and CDR2 is SVGIG (reference sequence). This CDR3 is 12 amino acids long. A multiplex PCR was run with 60 Vbeta primers and 13 Jbeta primers. Only in-frame clones appear in the TCRdb table, and some are missing; sequencing was by immunoSEQ multiplex PCR. Among about 140,000 clones listed, approximately 80% were seen once. The sample taken for sequencing was PBMCs. The clonotype was recovered from a male donor in good health and CMV-seronegative. The chain is built from TRBV30 and TRBJ2-4, with D uncertain. The CDR3 DNA is TGTGCTTTGATAGTACTGAGTGGCATTCAGTACTTC. Amino acid sequence: CALIVLSGIQYF.